This TCR beta chain appears in the sequencing data of a study of T cell responses to AZD1222 COVID-19 vaccine. Study-level points and caveats: With dominance at 160-218 and 743-854, vaccine-associated CD4 TCRs spanned spike. Most donors were white British and more were female, and clonal diversity was possibly underestimated.

The table came from immunoSEQ multiplex PCR; TCRdb's copy has only in-frame clones and leaves some out. Of some 150,000 clones listed, approximately 90% are singletons. CDR3 length: 15 residues. Trimming left V 4 bases short and J 0 bases short, with 14 bases between. CDR1 and CDR2 from the germline V gene are SQVTM and ANQGSEA. This clone turned up a few times. Its cognate antigen is unknown. V and J are TRBV29-1 and TRBJ2-3; D is uncertain. The sequence derives from an adult who received the AZD1222 COVID-19 vaccine. The sequenced sample was peripheral blood, obtained 28 days after the second AZD1222 dose. The chain's CDR3 is CSVGVVSASTDTQYF. Written as DNA, the CDR3 is TGCAGCGTTGGAGTTGTATCAGCTAGCACAGATACGCAGTATTTT.